Presented here are 2 T cell receptor beta chains from one specimen sequenced in a study of cytomegalovirus exposure and HLA in healthy donors. 13 Jbeta primers and 60 Vbeta primers were used for the PCR. The repertoire was sequenced with immunoSEQ multiplex PCR; TCRdb's copy has only in-frame clones and lacks some. Of about 190,000 clones listed, around nine tenths are singletons. The sample was PBMCs. These receptors originate from a woman in her late teens or twenties in good health and CMV-seronegative.

CDR3 protein: CASSLGRESTDTQYF. Here the CDR3 DNA reads TGCGCCAGCAGCTTGGGCAGGGAAAGCACAGATACGCAGTATTTT. This chain links TRBV5-1 with TRBJ2-3, with TRBD1 as a possible D gene (5 bases). Trimming removed 0 bases at V and 0 bases at J, with 8 bases between. Germline V CDR1 and CDR2: SGHRS, YFSETQ. The CDR3 covers 15 residues.

The chain combines TRBV7-9 with TRBJ1-1; D is uncertain. This CDR3 spans 14 amino acids. In germline, CDR1 is SEHNR, CDR2 FQNEAQ (reference sequence). The V end was cut by 4 bases, the J end by 3 bases, with 12 bases between. The CDR3 loop reads CASSSPPRDTEAFF. DNA for the CDR3: TGTGCCAGCAGCTCCCCTCCTCGGGACACTGAAGCTTTCTTT.